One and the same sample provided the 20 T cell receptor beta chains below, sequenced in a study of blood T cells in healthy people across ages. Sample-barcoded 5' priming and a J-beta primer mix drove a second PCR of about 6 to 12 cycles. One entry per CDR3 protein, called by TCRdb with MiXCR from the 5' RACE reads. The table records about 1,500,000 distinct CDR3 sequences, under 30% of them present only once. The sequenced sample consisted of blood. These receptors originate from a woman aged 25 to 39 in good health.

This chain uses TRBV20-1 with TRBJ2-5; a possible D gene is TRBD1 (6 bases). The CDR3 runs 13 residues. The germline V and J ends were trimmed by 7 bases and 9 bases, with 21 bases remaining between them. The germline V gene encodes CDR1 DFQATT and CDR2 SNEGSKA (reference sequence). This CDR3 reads CSVVETGRWAQYF. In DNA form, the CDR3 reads TGCAGTGTGGTTGAGACAGGCCGATGGGCCCAGTACTTC.

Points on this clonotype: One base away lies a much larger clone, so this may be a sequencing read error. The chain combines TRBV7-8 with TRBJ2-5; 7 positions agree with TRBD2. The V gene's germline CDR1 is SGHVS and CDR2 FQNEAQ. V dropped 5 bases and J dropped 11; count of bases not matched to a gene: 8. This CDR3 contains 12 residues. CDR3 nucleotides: TGTGCCAGCAGCGCGGGACTACCGGGGCAGTACTTC. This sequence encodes CASSAGLPGQYF. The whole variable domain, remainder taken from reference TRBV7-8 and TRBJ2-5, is GAGVSQSPRYKVAKRGQDVALRCDPISGHVSLFWYQQALGQGPEFLTYFQNEAQLDKSGLPSDRFFAERPEGSVSTLKIQRTQQEDSAVYLCASSAGLPGQYFGPGTRLLVL.

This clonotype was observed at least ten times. CDR3 DNA sequence: TGCAGTGCTAGGGGGGGAGCCAAAAACATTCAGTACTTC. This translates into CSARGGAKNIQYF. V is TRBV20-1 and J is TRBJ2-4; possible D gene TRBD2, 6 bases. The CDR3 sequence is 13 residues long. V gave up 3 bases and J gave up 0 bases, with 6 bases separating them. CDR1 is DFQATT and CDR2 is SNEGSKA in the germline V gene (reference sequence).

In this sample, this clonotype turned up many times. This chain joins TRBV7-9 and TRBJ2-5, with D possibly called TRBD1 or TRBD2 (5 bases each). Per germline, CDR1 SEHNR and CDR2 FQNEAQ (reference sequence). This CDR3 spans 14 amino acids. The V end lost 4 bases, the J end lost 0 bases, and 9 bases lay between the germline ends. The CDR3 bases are TGTGCCAGCAGCTATGAGGGGTACCAAGAGACCCAGTACTTC. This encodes CASSYEGYQETQYF.

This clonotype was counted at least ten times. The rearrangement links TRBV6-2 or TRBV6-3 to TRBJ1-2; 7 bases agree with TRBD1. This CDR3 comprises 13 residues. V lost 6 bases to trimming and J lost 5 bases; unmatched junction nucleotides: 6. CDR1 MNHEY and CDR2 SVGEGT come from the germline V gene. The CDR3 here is CASRETGTYGYTF. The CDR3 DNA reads TGTGCCAGCAGAGAGACAGGGACGTATGGCTACACCTTC.

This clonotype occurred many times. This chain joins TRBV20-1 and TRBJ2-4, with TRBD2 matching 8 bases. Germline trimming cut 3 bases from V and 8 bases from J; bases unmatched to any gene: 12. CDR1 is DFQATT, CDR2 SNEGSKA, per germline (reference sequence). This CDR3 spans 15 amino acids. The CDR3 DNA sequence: TGCAGTGCTAGCGCGGGGGGCTTGATTGGGGACATTCAGTACTTC. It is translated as CSASAGGLIGDIQYF.

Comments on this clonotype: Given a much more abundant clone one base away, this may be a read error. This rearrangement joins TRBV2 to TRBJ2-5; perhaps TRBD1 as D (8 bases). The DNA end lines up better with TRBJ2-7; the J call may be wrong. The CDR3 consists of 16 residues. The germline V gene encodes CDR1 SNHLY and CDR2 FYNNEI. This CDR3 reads CASSKASGTGPYEQYF. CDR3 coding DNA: TGTGCCAGCAGCAAGGCGAGCGGGACAGGTCCCTACGAGCAGTACTTC.

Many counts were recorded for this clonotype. Here the CDR3 reads CASSTSELNYGYTF. In DNA form, the CDR3 reads TGCGCCAGCAGCACCTCAGAGCTTAACTATGGCTACACCTTC. V usage is TRBV5-1 and J usage is TRBJ1-2; D is uncertain. This CDR3 comprises 14 residues. From germline, CDR1 is SGHRS and CDR2 YFSETQ. Trimming cost V 4 bases and J 1 base, with 11 bases left between them.

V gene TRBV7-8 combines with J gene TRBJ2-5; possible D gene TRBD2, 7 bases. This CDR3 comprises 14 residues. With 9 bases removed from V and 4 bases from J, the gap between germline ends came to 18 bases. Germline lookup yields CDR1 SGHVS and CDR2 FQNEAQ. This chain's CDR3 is CASKGSGGSETQYF. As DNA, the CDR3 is TGTGCCAGTAAGGGCTCGGGGGGCTCAGAGACCCAGTACTTC.

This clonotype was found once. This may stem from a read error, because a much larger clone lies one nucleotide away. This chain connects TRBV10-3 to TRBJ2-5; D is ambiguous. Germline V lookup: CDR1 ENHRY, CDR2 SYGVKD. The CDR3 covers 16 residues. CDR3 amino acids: CAVSESTLVRQETQYF. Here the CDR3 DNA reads TGTGCCGTCAGTGAGTCGACTCTAGTCAGACAAGAGACCCAGTACTTC.

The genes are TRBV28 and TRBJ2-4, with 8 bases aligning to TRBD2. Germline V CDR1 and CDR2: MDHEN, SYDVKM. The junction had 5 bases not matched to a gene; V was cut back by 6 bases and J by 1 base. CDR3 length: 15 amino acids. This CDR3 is CASSTRGAAKNIQYF. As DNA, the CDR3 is TGTGCCAGCAGCACGCGGGGGGCCGCCAAAAACATTCAGTACTTC.

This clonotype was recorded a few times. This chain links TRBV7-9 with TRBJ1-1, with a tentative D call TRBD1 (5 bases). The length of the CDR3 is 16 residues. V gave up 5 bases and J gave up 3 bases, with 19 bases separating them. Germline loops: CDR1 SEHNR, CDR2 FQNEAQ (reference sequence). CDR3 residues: CASSPTGTVQDTEAFF. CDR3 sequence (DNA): TGTGCCAGCAGCCCTACGGGGACCGTCCAAGACACTGAAGCTTTCTTT.

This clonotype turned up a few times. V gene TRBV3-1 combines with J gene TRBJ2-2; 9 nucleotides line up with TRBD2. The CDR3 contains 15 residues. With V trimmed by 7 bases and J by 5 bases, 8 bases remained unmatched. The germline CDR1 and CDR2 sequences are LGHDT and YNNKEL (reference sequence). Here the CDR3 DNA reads TGTGCCAGCACCCCGGCGGGAGGGGGTACCGGGGAGCTGTTTTTT. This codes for CASTPAGGGTGELFF. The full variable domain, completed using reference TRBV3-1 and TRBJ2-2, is DTAVSQTPKYLVTQMGNDKSIKCEQNLGHDTMYWYKQDSKKFLKIMFSYNNKELIINETVPNRFSPKSPDKAHLNLHINSLELGDSAVYFCASTPAGGGTGELFFGEGSRLTVL.

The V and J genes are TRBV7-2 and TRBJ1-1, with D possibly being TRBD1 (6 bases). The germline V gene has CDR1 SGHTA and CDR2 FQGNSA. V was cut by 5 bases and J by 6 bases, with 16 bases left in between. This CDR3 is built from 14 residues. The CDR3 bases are TGTGCCAGCAGCCGTAACAGGGAGTCCTCTGAAGCTTTCTTT. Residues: CASSRNRESSEAFF. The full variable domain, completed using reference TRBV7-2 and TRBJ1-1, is GAGVSQSPSNKVTEKGKDVELRCDPISGHTALYWYRQSLGQGLEFLIYFQGNSAPDKSGLPSDRFSAERTGGSVSTLTIQRTQQEDSAVYLCASSRNRESSEAFFGQGTRLTVV.

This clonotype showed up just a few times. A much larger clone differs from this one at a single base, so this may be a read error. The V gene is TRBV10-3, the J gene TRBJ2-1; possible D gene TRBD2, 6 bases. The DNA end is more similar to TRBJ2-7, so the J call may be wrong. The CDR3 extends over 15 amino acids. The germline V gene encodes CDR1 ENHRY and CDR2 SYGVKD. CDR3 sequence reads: CAISERLANDNEQYF. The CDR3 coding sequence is TGTGCCATCAGTGAACGGCTAGCGAACGACAATGAGCAGTACTTC.

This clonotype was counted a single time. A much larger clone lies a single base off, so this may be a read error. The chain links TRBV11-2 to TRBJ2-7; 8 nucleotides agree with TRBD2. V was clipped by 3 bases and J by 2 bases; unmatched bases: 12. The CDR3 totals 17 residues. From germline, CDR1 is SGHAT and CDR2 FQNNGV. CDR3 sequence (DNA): TGTGCCAGCAGCTTCCGGCGGTGGCTAGCGGGTGCCTACGAGCAGTACTTC. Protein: CASSFRRWLAGAYEQYF. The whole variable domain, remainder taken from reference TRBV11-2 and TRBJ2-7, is EAGVAQSPRYKIIEKRQSVAFWCNPISGHATLYWYQQILGQGPKLLIQFQNNGVVDDSQLPKDRFSAERLKGVDSTLKIQPAKLEDSAVYLCASSFRRWLAGAYEQYFGPGTRLTVT.

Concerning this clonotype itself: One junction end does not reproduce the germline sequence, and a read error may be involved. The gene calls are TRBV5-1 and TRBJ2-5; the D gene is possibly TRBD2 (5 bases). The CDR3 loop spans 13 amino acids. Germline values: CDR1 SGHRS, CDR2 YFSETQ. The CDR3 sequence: CASSSGGQGTQYF. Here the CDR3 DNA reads TGCGCCAGCAGCTCCGGCGGGCAAGGGACCCAGTACTTC.

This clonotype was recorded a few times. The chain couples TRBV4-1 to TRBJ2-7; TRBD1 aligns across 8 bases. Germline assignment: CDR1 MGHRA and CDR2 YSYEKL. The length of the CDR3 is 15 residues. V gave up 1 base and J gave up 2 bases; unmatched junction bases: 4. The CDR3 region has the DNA TGCGCCAGCAGCCAAGGTAGGGACAGGCCCTACGAGCAGTACTTC. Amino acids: CASSQGRDRPYEQYF.

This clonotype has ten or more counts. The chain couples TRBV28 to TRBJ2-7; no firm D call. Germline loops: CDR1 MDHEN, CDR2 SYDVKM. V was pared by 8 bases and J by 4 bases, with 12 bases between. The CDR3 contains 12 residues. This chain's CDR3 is CASGETQYEQYF. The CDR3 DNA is TGTGCCAGCGGCGAGACCCAATACGAGCAGTACTTC.

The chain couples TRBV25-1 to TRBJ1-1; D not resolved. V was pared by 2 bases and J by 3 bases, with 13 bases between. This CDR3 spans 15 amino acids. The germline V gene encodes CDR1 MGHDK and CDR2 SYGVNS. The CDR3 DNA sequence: TGTGCCAGCAGTGAACCTGGACTCGGGTACACTGAAGCTTTCTTT. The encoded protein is CASSEPGLGYTEAFF.